A selection of T cell receptor beta chains follows, all from one sample in a study of blood T cell repertoires in COVID-19. Sequenced by immunoSEQ multiplex PCR; TCRdb stores in-frame clones only, minus some. The sample lists approximately 320,000 clones; roughly 86% were seen once. Sequenced sample: peripheral blood. Every receptor here comes from a woman aged 25 to 39 with COVID-19, enrolled during active disease. CDR3s include the opening cysteine and the closing phenylalanine or tryptophan. The D gene is left open where the match is weak. Rows may omit the clone size; those that give it use once, few, many or a size class.

V gene: TRBV2
D gene: NA
J gene: TRBJ2-1
clone size: NA
CDR3 protein: CASTMGGASSYNEQFF
CDR3 DNA: TGTGCCAGCACCATGGGGGGGGCCAGCTCCTACAATGAGCAGTTCTTC

V gene: TRBV7-9
D gene: NA
J gene: TRBJ2-3
clone size: NA
CDR3 protein: CASSSGKADTQYF
CDR3 DNA: TGTGCCAGCAGCTCGGGGAAGGCAGATACGCAGTATTTT

V gene: TRBV3-1/TRBV3-2
D gene: TRBD2
J gene: TRBJ2-1
clone size: NA
CDR3 protein: CASSHPRAGGYNEQFF
CDR3 DNA: TGTGCCAGCAGCCACCCTCGGGCGGGGGGCTACAATGAGCAGTTCTTC

V gene: TRBV11-2
D gene: TRBD2
J gene: TRBJ2-2
clone size: NA
CDR3 protein: CASSGVAGVSMGELFF
CDR3 DNA: TGTGCCAGCAGCGGAGTAGCGGGGGTCTCCATGGGGGAGCTGTTTTTT

V gene: TRBV2
D gene: TRBD2
J gene: TRBJ2-2
clone size: NA
CDR3 protein: CASSESLAGANTGELFF
CDR3 DNA: TGTGCCAGCAGTGAATCTTTAGCGGGTGCGAACACCGGGGAGCTGTTTTTT

V gene: TRBV19
D gene: TRBD1
J gene: TRBJ2-1
clone size: NA
CDR3 protein: CASSADRGTNEQFF
CDR3 DNA: TGTGCCAGTAGTGCCGACAGGGGGACAAATGAGCAGTTCTTC

V gene: TRBV3-1/TRBV3-2
D gene: NA
J gene: TRBJ2-7
clone size: once
CDR3 protein: CASSQVSYEQYF
CDR3 DNA: TGTGCCAGCAGCCAAGTTTCGTACGAGCAGTACTTC

V gene: TRBV6-5
D gene: TRBD1
J gene: TRBJ2-1
clone size: NA
CDR3 protein: CASRTGLISYNEQFF
CDR3 DNA: TGTGCCAGCAGGACAGGGTTGATCTCCTACAATGAGCAGTTCTTC

V gene: TRBV7-9
D gene: NA
J gene: TRBJ2-7
clone size: NA
CDR3 protein: CASSTREQYF
CDR3 DNA: TGTGCCAGCAGCACGAGGGAGCAGTACTTC

V gene: TRBV18
D gene: NA
J gene: TRBJ2-7
clone size: NA
CDR3 protein: CASSPPGLPSYEQYF
CDR3 DNA: TGTGCCAGCTCACCACCCGGACTGCCCTCCTACGAGCAGTACTTC

V gene: TRBV5-8
D gene: TRBD2
J gene: TRBJ2-1
clone size: NA
CDR3 protein: CASSPGRGLAVDEQFF
CDR3 DNA: TGTGCCAGCAGCCCAGGGCGGGGACTAGCTGTCGATGAGCAGTTCTTC

V gene: TRBV11-2
D gene: NA
J gene: TRBJ2-1
clone size: once
CDR3 protein: CASSNGGNEQFF
CDR3 DNA: TGTGCCAGCAGCAACGGGGGAAATGAGCAGTTCTTC

V gene: TRBV12-5
D gene: NA
J gene: TRBJ1-2
clone size: NA
CDR3 protein: CASGGAPPTNIHNGYTF
CDR3 DNA: TGTGCTAGTGGGGGGGCCCCTCCGACGAACATACATAATGGCTACACCTTC

V gene: TRBV10-1
D gene: NA
J gene: TRBJ1-2
clone size: NA
CDR3 protein: CASSEGAGSGYTF
CDR3 DNA: TGCGCCAGCAGTGAGGGGGCAGGTAGCGGCTACACCTTC

V gene: TRBV5-6
D gene: NA
J gene: TRBJ2-7
clone size: NA
CDR3 protein: CASSPGTQLSYEQYF
CDR3 DNA: TGTGCCAGCAGTCCCGGGACTCAACTCTCCTACGAGCAGTACTTC

V gene: TRBV4-1
D gene: NA
J gene: TRBJ2-7
clone size: NA
CDR3 protein: CASSQVNGYEQYF
CDR3 DNA: TGCGCCAGCAGCCAAGTAAACGGCTACGAGCAGTACTTC

V gene: TRBV6-5
D gene: TRBD1
J gene: TRBJ1-1
clone size: NA
CDR3 protein: CASGTGGLFF
CDR3 DNA: TGTGCCAGCGGGACAGGGGGTTTGTTCTTT

V gene: TRBV7-9
D gene: NA
J gene: TRBJ1-2
clone size: NA
CDR3 protein: CASSLESGGTYGYTF
CDR3 DNA: TGTGCCAGCAGTTTAGAATCGGGAGGGACCTATGGCTACACCTTC

V gene: TRBV4-2
D gene: NA
J gene: TRBJ2-2
clone size: NA
CDR3 protein: CASSQDSRELFF
CDR3 DNA: TGTGCCAGCAGCCAAGATAGCAGGGAGCTGTTTTTT

V gene: TRBV27
D gene: TRBD1
J gene: TRBJ2-5
clone size: NA
CDR3 protein: CASGDRIQETQYF
CDR3 DNA: TGTGCCAGCGGGGACAGAATCCAAGAGACCCAGTACTTC

V gene: TRBV12-5
D gene: TRBD1
J gene: TRBJ1-5
clone size: NA
CDR3 protein: CASGLGQGAYNQPQHF
CDR3 DNA: TGTGCTAGTGGTTTGGGACAGGGGGCTTACAATCAGCCCCAGCATTTT

V gene: TRBV6-5
D gene: TRBD2
J gene: TRBJ2-5
clone size: NA
CDR3 protein: CASRRLAGVFETQYF
CDR3 DNA: TGTGCCAGCAGAAGACTAGCGGGGGTGTTTGAGACCCAGTACTTC

V gene: TRBV4-2
D gene: TRBD2
J gene: TRBJ2-7
clone size: NA
CDR3 protein: CASSRGLAGEQYF
CDR3 DNA: TGTGCCAGCAGCCGAGGACTAGCAGGCGAGCAGTACTTC

V gene: TRBV2
D gene: NA
J gene: TRBJ1-6
clone size: NA
CDR3 protein: CASSEGDWAISPLHF
CDR3 DNA: TGTGCCAGCAGTGAGGGGGACTGGGCCATTTCACCCCTCCACTTT

V gene: TRBV6-6
D gene: TRBD1
J gene: TRBJ2-5
clone size: NA
CDR3 protein: CASSYGTGQETQYF
CDR3 DNA: TGTGCCAGCAGTTACGGGACAGGACAAGAGACCCAGTACTTC

V gene: TRBV21-1
D gene: NA
J gene: TRBJ2-7
clone size: NA
CDR3 protein: CASSHAGGLPSEQYF
CDR3 DNA: TGTGCCAGCAGCCATGCAGGGGGCCTTCCCTCCGAGCAGTACTTC

V gene: TRBV5-1
D gene: TRBD1
J gene: TRBJ1-3
clone size: NA
CDR3 protein: CASSQGGTGDTIYF
CDR3 DNA: TGCGCCAGCAGCCAGGGGGGCACCGGAGACACCATATATTTT

V gene: TRBV27
D gene: NA
J gene: TRBJ1-5
clone size: NA
CDR3 protein: CASSPGSSLASQHF
CDR3 DNA: TGTGCCAGCAGCCCAGGGTCCTCCCTGGCGAGCCAGCATTTT